This section outlines one T cell receptor (beta chain) sequence together with its context. Antigen specificity is unknown. This entry comes from a study of shared clonotypes between healthy human individuals. The study, taken as a whole, reports: The study found lower generation probabilities in non-shared clonotypes than in those shared by all four donors. The researchers took only blood, and tissue repertoires probably look different.

CDR3 length: 15 amino acids. Germline V gene lookup returns CDR1 LGHNA and CDR2 YNFKEQ. V lost 5 bases, J lost 7 bases, and 9 bases stayed unmatched. The run depth of the assay was deep. The data were produced by immunoSEQ multiplex PCR, yet TCRdb's version contains in-frame clones alone and is incomplete. The profile shows 2 million to 2.5 million clones, just under 95% of them singletons. The receptor's source is a man younger than 35 in good health. Some clones in this sample may be carry-over from other donors' samples. The sample was naive CD4+ T cells from PBMCs. As for subset: CD45RA+ positively selected. The chain uses TRBV4-2 and TRBJ1-3, with TRBD1 identical over 9 bases. In nucleotides, the CDR3 is TGTGCCAGCAGCTCAAGACAGGGGACAGGGAACACCATATATTTT. This codes for CASSSRQGTGNTIYF.